These T cell receptor beta chains were read from a single sample in a study of T-cell reconstitution after alpha-beta-depleted transplantation in children. TCRdb itself ran the PCR reads through MiXCR, one entry per CDR3 protein. The data contain about 580,000 distinct CDR3 sequences, 25% to 30% of them singletons. The sample here was PBMCs, taken before TCRalphabeta/CD19-depleted stem cell transplant. These TCRs come from a boy in the first two years of life with Wiskott-Aldrich syndrome, due to receive a stem cell transplant. Both conserved end residues are part of each CDR3. D genes are given only for firm matches. A clone size is listed for some rows: how often the clone was seen (once, few, many), or a class if it is expanded.

size	V	J	D	DNA	CDR3
few	TRBV29-1	TRBJ2-5	TRBD2	TGCAGCGTTGAACGGGGAGGGGCCGGAGAGACCCAGTACTTC	CSVERGGAGETQYF
NA	TRBV10-3	TRBJ2-3	TRBD2	TGTGCCATCACAATGCGGGGGACCTTAGATACGCAGTATTTT	CAITMRGTLDTQYF
few	TRBV10-2	TRBJ2-3	NA	TGCGCGGCCCGGTCCACAGATACGCAGTATTTT	CAARSTDTQYF
few	TRBV5-5	TRBJ2-7	NA	TGTGCCAGCAGCCTCCGACAGGAGCGGGGCGAGCAGTACTTC	CASSLRQERGEQYF
NA	TRBV28	TRBJ2-3	TRBD1	TGTGCCAGCAGTTTTCCCGGGACAGACATGACAGATACGCAGTATTTT	CASSFPGTDMTDTQYF
few	TRBV24-1	TRBJ2-7	TRBD1	TGTGCCACCAGTGATTACGCTTCGGGACAGGGGGACTACGAGCAGTACTTC	CATSDYASGQGDYEQYF
NA	TRBV9	TRBJ2-1	NA	TGTGCCAGCAGCGTGAACGGGAGAGCTCTTCATGAGCAGTTCTTC	CASSVNGRALHEQFF
NA	TRBV11-2	TRBJ2-7	NA	TGTGCCAGCAGCTTTCTTAGTGATCGCTCCTACGAGCAGTACTTC	CASSFLSDRSYEQYF
NA	TRBV11-2	TRBJ2-1	TRBD2	TGTGCCAGCAGCCGTGTTGCTAGCGGGAGGGGGTTCTTC	CASSRVASGRGFF
NA	TRBV4-1	TRBJ2-5	NA	TGCGCCAGCAGCCAAGGACAAGTGGGCGCGCAAGAGACCCAGTACTTC	CASSQGQVGAQETQYF
NA	TRBV18	TRBJ2-1	NA	TGTGCCAGCTCACCACCGTCCGGCTACAATGAGCAGTTCTTC	CASSPPSGYNEQFF
NA	TRBV9	TRBJ2-7	TRBD2	TGTGCCAGCGCGCCTCGTAGCGGGAGGGGTTCCTACGAGCAGTACTTC	CASAPRSGRGSYEQYF